This TCR beta chain derives from a study of cytomegalovirus exposure and HLA in healthy donors. Study overall: Early released data comprised some 85 million unique TCRs from HLA-typed donors.

CDR1 and CDR2 from the germline V gene are SGHRS and YFSETQ. The CDR3 length is 14 residues. Trimming took 6 bases from V and 6 from J; bases not matched to a gene: 7. Study results and caveats: In a later analysis, across HLA loci, associated TCR counts were highest for DRB1, lowest for HLA-C. V segments that were indistinguishable, TRBV6-2 and TRBV6-3 among them, were omitted from analysis.

Amplification used 60 Vbeta primers and 13 Jbeta primers. The table came from immunoSEQ multiplex PCR; TCRdb's copy has only in-frame clones and leaves some out. The table shows about 100,000 clones, with 60% to 80% occurring only once. This clone has a handful of counts. Its antigen is still unknown. The source of this sequence is a woman aged 55-75 years in good health and CMV-seropositive. V and J are TRBV5-1 and TRBJ1-4; 8 bases are a match to TRBD1. Sequenced material: PBMCs. CDR3 nucleotides: TGCGCCAGCAACTCCGGGACAGGTGATGAAAAACTGTTTTTT. Its translation is CASNSGTGDEKLFF.